The 15 T cell receptor beta chains below were found in one sample sequenced in a study of T-cell memory formation after mild COVID-19. TCRdb fed the 5' RACE reads into MiXCR, producing one record per CDR3 protein. The sample has approximately 430,000 distinct CDR3 sequences; less than 25% are singletons. The sequenced sample consisted of PBMCs or a T cell subset sorted from them (not recorded which). These receptors all come from an adult woman who had mild COVID-19 (a few samples of this study predate the infection). Cell type and time point are not known.

The table lists this clonotype with a few counts. The chain links TRBV19 to TRBJ2-7; D is perhaps TRBD1 (6 bases). The CDR3 spans 14 residues. The V and J ends lost 4 bases and 3 bases respectively, with 13 bases between them. Germline V lookup: CDR1 LNHDA, CDR2 SQIVND (reference sequence). CDR3 amino acids: CASSTPGQLYEQYF. As DNA, the CDR3 is TGTGCCAGTAGTACACCGGGACAACTCTACGAGCAGTACTTC.

The chain links TRBV7-2 to TRBJ1-6; weak D call: TRBD1 (5 bases). From germline, CDR1 is SGHTA and CDR2 FQGNSA. The CDR3 extends over 15 amino acids. V was pared by 0 bases and J by 11 bases, with 14 bases between. CDR3 amino acids: CASSLASGTETPLHF. CDR3 bases: TGTGCCAGCAGCTTAGCCTCCGGGACGGAGACACCCCTCCACTTT.

The chain links TRBV7-8 to TRBJ2-7; D ambiguous. The V end was cut by 4 bases, the J end by 3 bases, with 13 bases between. The CDR3 covers 14 residues. CDR1 is SGHVS, CDR2 FQNEAQ, per germline. The CDR3 DNA sequence: TGTGCCAGCAGCTCTAGGGTGTTAGTCTACGAGCAGTACTTC. It is translated as CASSSRVLVYEQYF.

The chain recombines TRBV7-2 with TRBJ1-5, with a weak D call TRBD1 (5 bases). This CDR3 contains 13 residues. Between the trimmed V and J ends, which lost 2 bases and 7 bases, there was a span of 9 bases. Germline CDR1 reads SGHTA; CDR2 reads FQGNSA. CDR3 amino acids: CASSLTQGQPQHF. The CDR3 nucleotides read TGTGCCAGCAGCTTAACCCAGGGACAGCCCCAGCATTTT.

This clonotype was picked up one time. V usage is TRBV6-2 or TRBV6-3 and J usage is TRBJ2-3; a possible D gene is TRBD1 (7 bases). Per germline, CDR1 MNHEY and CDR2 SVGEGT. The CDR3 spans 14 residues. Trimming took 10 bases from V and 4 from J, leaving 18 bases between them. The CDR3 DNA follows: TGTGCCACCAAATCAGGGGGGCACCCAGATACGCAGTATTTT. It is translated as CATKSGGHPDTQYF.

This chain links TRBV6-5 with TRBJ2-3; D gene unclear. This CDR3 is 15 amino acids long. V lost 6 bases to trimming and J lost 5 bases, with 18 bases between them. CDR1 is MNHEY and CDR2 is SVGAGI in the germline V gene. CDR3 coding DNA: TGTGCCAGCAGACCTGACGGCTGGGTTGTAGATACGCAGTATTTT. Encoded protein: CASRPDGWVVDTQYF.

This clonotype was recorded many times. V is TRBV15 and J is TRBJ2-7; D unresolved. The CDR3 contains 16 residues. CDR1 is LNHNV, CDR2 YYDKDF, per germline (reference sequence). Trimming took off 3 bases at V and 2 bases at J, with 17 bases between the two ends. As DNA, the CDR3 is TGTGCCACCAGCAGTGGTTCGAGGACGTTCGCCTACGAGCAGTACTTC. Protein product: CATSSGSRTFAYEQYF.

This chain links TRBV7-8 with TRBJ2-7; D possibly matches TRBD1 or TRBD2 (5 bases each). The germline V gene encodes CDR1 SGHVS and CDR2 FQNEAQ. The CDR3 runs 17 residues. The V gene lost 5 bases and the J gene lost 1 base, with 21 bases spanning the gap. For the CDR3, the DNA is TGTGCCAGCAGCGTTCGCGGACCTCCGGGGCGATCCTACGAGCAGTACTTC. As protein: CASSVRGPPGRSYEQYF.

The V call is TRBV11-2, the J call TRBJ2-3; no reliable D call. CDR1 is SGHAT, CDR2 FQNNGV, per germline. This CDR3 spans 16 amino acids. Trimming removed 2 bases at V and 2 bases at J, with 14 bases between. CDR3: CASSLNSRAHTDTQYF. The CDR3 nucleotides are TGTGCCAGCAGCTTAAACTCCCGGGCACACACAGATACGCAGTATTTT.

There are many counts of this clonotype. J is TRBJ2-3 and V is TRBV5-1; D might be TRBD1 (8 bases). V lost 4 bases and J lost 0, with 15 bases in between. CDR1 and CDR2 from the germline V gene are SGHRS and YFSETQ. This CDR3 is built from 16 residues. CDR3 sequence: CASSNTGGASTDTQYF. DNA of the CDR3: TGCGCCAGCAGCAATACAGGGGGGGCAAGCACAGATACGCAGTATTTT.

This clonotype has a handful of counts. The rearrangement uses TRBV5-8 and TRBJ2-3; tentatively, D is TRBD2 (5 bases). Looked up from germline, CDR1 is SGHTS and CDR2 is YDEGEE. V shed 3 bases and J shed 4 bases, with 15 bases lying between them. CDR3 length: 15 amino acids. The CDR3 loop reads CASSSLLGDSDTQYF. The CDR3 nucleotides are TGTGCCAGCAGCTCCCTGCTGGGAGATTCAGATACGCAGTATTTT.

Many counts were recorded for this clonotype. V gene TRBV4-1 combines with J gene TRBJ2-7, with 9 bases that match TRBD1. The V gene's germline CDR1 is MGHRA and CDR2 YSYEKL. The CDR3 spans 14 residues. V lost 5 bases to trimming and J lost 1 base; unmatched junction nucleotides: 3. In DNA form, the CDR3 reads TGCGCCAGCAGCGCCGGGACAGGGTCCTACGAGCAGTACTTC. Residues: CASSAGTGSYEQYF.

There are many counts of this clonotype. The chain employs TRBV12-3 or TRBV12-4 and TRBJ2-1; possibly TRBD2 for D (6 bases). V was pared by 9 bases and J by 1 base, with 22 bases between. The CDR3 is 17 amino acids. The DNA for the CDR3 is TGTGCCAGGCCCTGGGACTCGCTCTGCCTTTCCTACAATGAGCAGTTCTTC. Amino acids: CARPWDSLCLSYNEQFF.

The sample holds many counts of this clonotype. The chain links TRBV2 to TRBJ2-7; 8 bases map to TRBD1. Per the germline V gene, CDR1 is SNHLY and CDR2 is FYNNEI. This CDR3 has 15 amino acids. V shed 4 bases, J shed 4 bases, and the junction held 9 bases outside the gene matches. Written as DNA, the CDR3 is TGTGCCAGCAGTGGAGGACAGGGCGGGTATTACGAGCAGTACTTC. It translates to CASSGGQGGYYEQYF.

This rearrangement joins TRBV12-3 or TRBV12-4 to TRBJ2-5, with 9 bases fitting TRBD1. Germline trimming cut 6 bases from V and 3 bases from J; bases unmatched to any gene: 5. The CDR3 runs 14 residues. The CDR3 sequence: CASRGTGGEETQYF. For the CDR3, the DNA is TGTGCCAGCAGGGGAACAGGGGGCGAAGAGACCCAGTACTTC.